This is a list of T cell receptor beta chains from one sample in a study of PD-1 blockade in mismatch repair-deficient tumors. The assay was immunoSEQ multiplex PCR, and TCRdb's table has in-frame clones only and misses some. The sample has approximately 100,000 clones; 82% are singletons. The sequenced sample was peripheral blood, obtained about 36 weeks after starting pembrolizumab. Receptors originate from an adult with mismatch repair-deficient cancer. CDR3s include the opening cysteine and the closing phenylalanine or tryptophan. The D gene is left open where the match is weak. Size is omitted from some rows. Given values are once, few, many or a class for expanded clones.

TRBJ2-1 | TRBV13 | . | . | CASSLEERQFF | TGTGCCAGCAGCTTAGAAGAGAGGCAGTTCTTC
TRBJ2-3 | TRBV19 | . | TRBD1 | CASSFQGAQDTQYF | TGTGCCAGTAGTTTCCAGGGGGCACAAGATACGCAGTATTTT
TRBJ2-7 | TRBV4-1 | . | TRBD1 | CASSQGIGTGVDEQYF | TGCGCCAGCAGCCAAGGGATCGGGACAGGGGTTGACGAGCAGTACTTC
TRBJ2-1 | TRBV5-5 | . | TRBD2 | CASSLVLAENNEQFF | TGTGCCAGCAGCTTGGTACTAGCGGAGAACAATGAGCAGTTCTTC
TRBJ2-1 | TRBV5-4 | . | . | CASSPARSNEQFF | TGTGCCAGCAGCCCTGCTAGATCTAATGAGCAGTTCTTC
TRBJ2-1 | TRBV27 | . | . | CASSPNGYEQFF | TGTGCCAGCAGTCCCAACGGGTATGAGCAGTTCTTC
TRBJ1-1 | TRBV15 | few | TRBD1 | CATGWDRNTEAFF | TGTGCCACCGGTTGGGACAGGAACACTGAAGCTTTCTTT
TRBJ2-6 | TRBV19 | few | . | CASRGSSAGANVLTF | TGTGCCAGTAGGGGTAGCTCTGCGGGGGCCAACGTCCTGACTTTC
TRBJ2-3 | TRBV9 | . | TRBD2 | CASSDPLAGGVTDTQYF | TGTGCCAGCAGCGACCCATTAGCGGGAGGCGTTACAGATACGCAGTATTTT
TRBJ2-5 | TRBV19 | . | . | CASSMVSGQETQYF | TGTGCCAGTAGTATGGTGAGCGGTCAAGAGACCCAGTACTTC
TRBJ2-2 | TRBV19 | . | . | CASSLFRGAGAGELFF | TGTGCCAGTAGTTTGTTCAGGGGAGCTGGCGCCGGGGAGCTGTTTTTT
TRBJ1-2 | TRBV29-1 | few | . | CSVPGQSFNYGYTF | TGCAGCGTTCCAGGACAGTCCTTTAACTATGGCTACACCTTC
TRBJ2-5 | TRBV7-2 | . | TRBD1 | CASSLASGQGIKTQYF | TGTGCCAGCAGCTTAGCTTCTGGACAGGGGATTAAGACCCAGTACTTC
TRBJ1-2 | TRBV10-3 | . | TRBD1 | CAISPDREGYTF | TGTGCCATCAGTCCCGACAGGGAGGGCTACACCTTC
TRBJ2-5 | TRBV11-3 | . | . | CASSPVGYETQYF | TGTGCCAGCAGCCCCGTAGGGTACGAGACCCAGTACTTC
TRBJ2-7 | TRBV9 | . | TRBD1 | CASSVGTGNYEQYF | TGTGCCAGCAGCGTAGGGACAGGGAACTACGAGCAGTACTTC
TRBJ1-2 | TRBV5-4 | . | TRBD1 | CASSPRTGDYGYTF | TGTGCCAGCAGCCCTAGGACAGGGGACTATGGCTACACCTTC
TRBJ1-1 | TRBV5-1 | . | . | CASSLIPGNTEAFF | TGCGCCAGCAGCTTGATTCCAGGGAACACTGAAGCTTTCTTT
TRBJ1-4 | TRBV6-1 | . | . | CASERQGGTNEKLFF | TGTGCCAGCGAGAGGCAAGGGGGAACTAATGAAAAACTGTTTTTT
TRBJ1-2 | TRBV19 | few | . | CASSINGGSNYGYTF | TGTGCCAGTAGTATCAATGGCGGCTCTAACTATGGCTACACCTTC
TRBJ1-1 | TRBV6-6 | . | . | CASRQSMNTEAFF | TGTGCCAGCAGGCAGTCCATGAACACTGAAGCTTTCTTT
TRBJ2-1 | TRBV5-4 | . | TRBD1 | CASSLQTGGNEQFF | TGTGCCAGCAGCCTCCAAACAGGGGGGAATGAGCAGTTCTTC
TRBJ2-3 | TRBV7-2 | . | TRBD2 | CASSSSRTSGIRDTQYF | TGTGCCAGCAGCTCTTCCCGGACTAGCGGGATTAGGGATACGCAGTATTTT
TRBJ2-1 | TRBV11-3 | . | TRBD2 | CASSLGELAGVDEQFF | TGTGCCAGCAGCTTAGGTGAACTAGCGGGAGTGGATGAGCAGTTCTTC
TRBJ2-7 | TRBV5-8 | . | . | CASSSDLHVVEQYF | TGTGCCAGCAGCTCGGACCTCCACGTGGTCGAGCAGTACTTC
TRBJ2-7 | TRBV4-2 | . | TRBD2 | CASSPRLAGDEQYF | TGTGCCAGCAGCCCACGCCTAGCGGGAGACGAGCAGTACTTC
TRBJ1-1 | TRBV10-3 | . | TRBD1 | CAISVRQGSEAFF | TGTGCCATCAGTGTACGACAGGGCTCTGAAGCTTTCTTT
TRBJ2-2 | TRBV28 | . | . | CASSSTNTGELFF | TGTGCCAGCAGTTCCACGAACACCGGGGAGCTGTTTTTT
TRBJ1-5 | TRBV5-1 | . | . | CASSLGGSNQPQHF | TGCGCCAGCAGCTTGGGGGGTAGCAATCAGCCCCAGCATTTT
TRBJ1-1 | TRBV20-1 | . | TRBD1 | CSAPRGLEAFF | TGCAGTGCCCCCAGGGGGCTTGAAGCTTTCTTT
TRBJ1-1 | TRBV5-5 | . | . | CASSLDRANTEAFF | TGTGCCAGCAGCTTGGACAGGGCGAACACTGAAGCTTTCTTT
TRBJ2-7 | TRBV29-1 | . | . | CSVDTFKNEQYF | TGCAGCGTGGATACTTTTAAAAACGAGCAGTACTTC
TRBJ2-7 | TRBV2 | few | . | CASGSSTYEQYF | TGTGCCAGCGGTTCGAGCACCTACGAGCAGTACTTC
TRBJ2-5 | TRBV6-1 | . | . | CASGSGGRETQYF | TGTGCCAGCGGGAGCGGAGGGAGGGAGACCCAGTACTTC
TRBJ2-3 | TRBV7-9 | . | . | CASSLDDSTDTQYF | TGTGCCAGCAGCTTAGATGATAGCACAGATACGCAGTATTTT
TRBJ2-1 | TRBV18 | . | TRBD2 | CASSSASGYNEQFF | TGTGCCAGCTCATCGGCTAGCGGTTACAATGAGCAGTTCTTC
TRBJ1-1 | TRBV19 | . | . | CASSGRAGGTEAFF | TGTGCCAGTAGTGGTCGTGCAGGAGGGACTGAAGCTTTCTTT
TRBJ1-2 | TRBV19 | . | TRBD1 | CASSIGTGDGYTF | TGTGCCAGTAGTATCGGGACAGGAGATGGCTACACCTTC